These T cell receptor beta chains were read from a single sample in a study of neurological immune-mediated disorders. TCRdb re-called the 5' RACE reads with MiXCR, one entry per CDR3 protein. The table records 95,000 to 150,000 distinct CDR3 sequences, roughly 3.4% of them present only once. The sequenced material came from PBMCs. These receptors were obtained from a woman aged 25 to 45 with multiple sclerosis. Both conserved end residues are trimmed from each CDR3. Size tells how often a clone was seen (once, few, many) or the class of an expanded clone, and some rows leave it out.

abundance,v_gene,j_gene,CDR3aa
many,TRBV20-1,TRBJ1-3,SAQGAGNTIY
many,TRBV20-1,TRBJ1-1,SARASGSNTEAF
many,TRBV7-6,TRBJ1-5,ASSLEGKNNQPQH
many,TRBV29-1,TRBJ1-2,SAGLGGYGYT
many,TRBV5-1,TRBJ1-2,ASSLAGTGGESYT
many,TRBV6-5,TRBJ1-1,ASSYSSSNTEAF
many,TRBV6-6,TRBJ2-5,ASSYGYQETQY
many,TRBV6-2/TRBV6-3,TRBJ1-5,ASSSSRDRVRGQPQH
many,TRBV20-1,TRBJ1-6,SAREGQNSPLH
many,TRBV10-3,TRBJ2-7,AISESGSGAYEQY
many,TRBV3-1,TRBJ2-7,ASSHRGPYEQY
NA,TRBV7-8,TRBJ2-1,ASSPGASGHNEQF
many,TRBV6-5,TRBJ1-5,ASSRTGSKNQPQH
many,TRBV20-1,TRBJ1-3,SAGGPSGNTIY
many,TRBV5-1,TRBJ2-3,ASSLTGPDTQY
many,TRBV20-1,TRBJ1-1,SARRNTEAF
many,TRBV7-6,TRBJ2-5,ASSSRGEETQY
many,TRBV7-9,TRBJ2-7,ASSFTAGDEQY
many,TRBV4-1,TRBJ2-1,ASSQGEQF
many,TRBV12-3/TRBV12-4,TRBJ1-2,ASSLGTPIDGYT
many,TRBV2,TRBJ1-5,ASSDGGVKQPQH
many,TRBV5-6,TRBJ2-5,ASSPPRGRIGTQY
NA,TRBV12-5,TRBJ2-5,ASGFSGVETQY
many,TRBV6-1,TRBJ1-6,ASSELGQGNSPLH
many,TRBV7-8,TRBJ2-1,ASSGKWDGYNEQF